The following is a T cell receptor (beta chain) sequence with its context. This sample also contains other DNA sequences that code for the same CDR3. This entry is derived from a study of blood T cell repertoires in COVID-19. Germline-derived CDR1 and CDR2 are LGHDT and YNNKEL (reference sequence). Trimming removed 3 bases at V and 0 bases at J, with 8 bases between. This CDR3 contains 14 residues. Original handling: Amplification of reference gene primers provided the estimated nucleated cell counts. Assay: immunoSEQ multiplex PCR; the TCRdb copy retains only in-frame clones and omits some. That table is the source of V, J and clone size, and D and trimming were worked out from the DNA. The sample records under 130,000 clones, around 92% being singletons.

This clonotype was obtained from a woman aged 55-75 years with acute or convalescent COVID-19. Input material: peripheral blood. The rearrangement joins TRBV3-1 (or the pseudogene TRBV3-2) to TRBJ1-1; TRBD1 might be the D (5 bases). CDR3 sequence (DNA): TGTGCCAGCAGCCAGGGGCAGATGAACACTGAAGCTTTCTTT. Its translation: CASSQGQMNTEAFF.